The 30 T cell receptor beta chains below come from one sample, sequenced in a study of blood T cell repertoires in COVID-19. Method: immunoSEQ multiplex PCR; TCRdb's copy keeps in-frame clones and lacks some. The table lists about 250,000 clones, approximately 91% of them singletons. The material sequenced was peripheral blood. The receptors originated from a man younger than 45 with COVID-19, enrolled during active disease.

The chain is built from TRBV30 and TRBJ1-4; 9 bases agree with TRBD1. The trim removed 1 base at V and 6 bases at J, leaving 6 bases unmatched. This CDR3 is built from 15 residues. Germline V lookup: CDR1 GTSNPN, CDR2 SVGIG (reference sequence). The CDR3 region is CAWSAEGQGDEKLFF. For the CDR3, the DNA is TGTGCCTGGAGTGCGGAGGGACAGGGAGATGAAAAACTGTTTTTT.

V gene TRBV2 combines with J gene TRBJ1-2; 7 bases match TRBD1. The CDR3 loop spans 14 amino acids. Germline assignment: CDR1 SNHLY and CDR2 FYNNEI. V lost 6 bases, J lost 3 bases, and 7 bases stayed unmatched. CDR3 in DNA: TGTGCCAGCAGGGCTGGACAGGCCTACTATGGCTACACCTTC. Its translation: CASRAGQAYYGYTF. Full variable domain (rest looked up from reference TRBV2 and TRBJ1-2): EPEVTQTPSHQVTQMGQEVILRCVPISNHLYFYWYRQILGQKVEFLVSFYNNEISEKSEIFDDQFSVERPDGSNFTLKIRSTKLEDSAMYFCASRAGQAYYGYTFGSGTRLTVV.

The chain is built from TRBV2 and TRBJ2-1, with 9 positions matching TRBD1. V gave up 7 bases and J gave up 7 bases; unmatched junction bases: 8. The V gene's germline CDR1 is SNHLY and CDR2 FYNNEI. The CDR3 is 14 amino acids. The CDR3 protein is CASNADRGWNEQFF. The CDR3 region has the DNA TGTGCCAGCAACGCGGACAGGGGATGGAATGAGCAGTTCTTC.

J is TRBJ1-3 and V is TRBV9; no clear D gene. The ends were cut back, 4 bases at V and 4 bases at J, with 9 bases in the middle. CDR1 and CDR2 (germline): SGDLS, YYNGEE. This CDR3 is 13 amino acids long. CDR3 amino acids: CASSPLGGNTIYF. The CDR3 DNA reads TGTGCCAGCAGCCCACTAGGAGGAAACACCATATATTTT.

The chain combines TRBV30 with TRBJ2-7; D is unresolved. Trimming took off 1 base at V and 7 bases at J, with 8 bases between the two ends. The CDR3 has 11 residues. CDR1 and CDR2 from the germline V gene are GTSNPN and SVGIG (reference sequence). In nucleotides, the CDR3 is TGTGCCTGGAGTGGTAATCGGGAGCAGTACTTC. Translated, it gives CAWSGNREQYF.

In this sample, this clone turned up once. The CDR3 DNA sequence: TGTGCCAGCAGCTTTTTCCCCGTGGAGGGGCGCCTTCAGTTCTTC. This translates into CASSFFPVEGRLQFF. This chain uses TRBV11-2 with TRBJ2-1; maybe TRBD2 (6 bases). The V end was cut by 3 bases, the J end by 13 bases, with 22 bases between. There are 15 residues in the CDR3. Germline CDR1 reads SGHAT; CDR2 reads FQNNGV.

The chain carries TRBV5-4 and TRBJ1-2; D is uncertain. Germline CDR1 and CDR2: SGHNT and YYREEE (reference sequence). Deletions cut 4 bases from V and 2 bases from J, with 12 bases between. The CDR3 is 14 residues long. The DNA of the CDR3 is TGTGCCAGCAGCCCCAACCCGGAGAACTATGGCTACACCTTC. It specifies CASSPNPENYGYTF. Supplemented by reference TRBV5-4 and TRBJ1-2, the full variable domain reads ETGVTQSPTHLIKTRGQQVTLRCSSQSGHNTVSWYQQALGQGPQFIFQYYREEENGRGNFPPRFSGLQFPNYSSELNVNALELDDSALYLCASSPNPENYGYTFGSGTRLTVV.

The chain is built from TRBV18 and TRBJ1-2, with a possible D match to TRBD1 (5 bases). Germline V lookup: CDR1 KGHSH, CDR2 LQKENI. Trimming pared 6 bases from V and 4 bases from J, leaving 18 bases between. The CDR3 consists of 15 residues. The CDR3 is CASSPSGLQVYGYTF. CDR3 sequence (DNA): TGTGCCAGCTCCCCCTCAGGGTTGCAGGTCTATGGCTACACCTTC.

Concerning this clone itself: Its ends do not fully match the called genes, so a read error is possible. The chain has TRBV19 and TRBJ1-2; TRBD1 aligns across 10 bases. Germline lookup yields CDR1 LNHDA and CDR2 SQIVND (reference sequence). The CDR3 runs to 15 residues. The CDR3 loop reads CASRIAGQGNYGYTF. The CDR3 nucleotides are TGTGCCAGTAGAATAGCGGGACAGGGGAACTATGGCTACACCTTC.

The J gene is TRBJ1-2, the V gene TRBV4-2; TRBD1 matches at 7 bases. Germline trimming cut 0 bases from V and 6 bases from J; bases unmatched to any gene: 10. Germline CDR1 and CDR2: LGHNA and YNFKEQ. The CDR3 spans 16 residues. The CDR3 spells CASSQESVGTENGYTF. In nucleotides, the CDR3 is TGTGCCAGCAGCCAAGAAAGTGTGGGGACAGAAAATGGCTACACCTTC.

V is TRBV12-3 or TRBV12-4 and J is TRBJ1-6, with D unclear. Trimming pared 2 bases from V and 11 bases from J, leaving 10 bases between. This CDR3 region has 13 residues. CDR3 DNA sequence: TGTGCCAGCAGTTTACTTAACCAGGCACCCCTCCACTTT. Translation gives CASSLLNQAPLHF.

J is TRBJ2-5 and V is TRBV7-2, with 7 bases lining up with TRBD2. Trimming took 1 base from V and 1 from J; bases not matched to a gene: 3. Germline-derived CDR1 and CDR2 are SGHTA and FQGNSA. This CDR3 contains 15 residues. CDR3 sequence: CASSLGPSGQETQYF. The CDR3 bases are TGTGCCAGCAGCTTAGGCCCTAGCGGCCAAGAGACCCAGTACTTC.

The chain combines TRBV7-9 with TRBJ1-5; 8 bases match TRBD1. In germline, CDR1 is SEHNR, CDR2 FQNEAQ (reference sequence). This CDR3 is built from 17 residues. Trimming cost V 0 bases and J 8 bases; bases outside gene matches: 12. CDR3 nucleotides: TGTGCCAGCAGCTTAGCGTTTCAGGGGGCCCAGAGGGAGCCCCAGCATTTT. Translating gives CASSLAFQGAQREPQHF.

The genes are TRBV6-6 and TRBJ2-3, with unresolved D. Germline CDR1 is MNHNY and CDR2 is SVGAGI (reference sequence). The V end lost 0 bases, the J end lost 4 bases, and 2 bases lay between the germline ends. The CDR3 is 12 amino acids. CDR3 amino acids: CASSYSSDTQYF. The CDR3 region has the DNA TGTGCCAGCAGTTACTCCTCAGATACGCAGTATTTT.

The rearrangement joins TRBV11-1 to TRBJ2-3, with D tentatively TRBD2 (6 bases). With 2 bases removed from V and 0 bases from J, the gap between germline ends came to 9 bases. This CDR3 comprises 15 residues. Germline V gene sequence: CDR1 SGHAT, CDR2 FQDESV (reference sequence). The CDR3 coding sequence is TGTGCCAGCAGCTTACCAGGGAGGAGCACAGATACGCAGTATTTT. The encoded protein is CASSLPGRSTDTQYF.

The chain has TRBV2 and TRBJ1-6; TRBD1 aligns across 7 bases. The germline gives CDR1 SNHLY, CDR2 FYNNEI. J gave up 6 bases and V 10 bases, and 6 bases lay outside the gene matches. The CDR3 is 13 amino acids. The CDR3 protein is CATRQGGNSPLHF. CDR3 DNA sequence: TGTGCCACCAGACAGGGCGGTAATTCACCCCTCCACTTT.

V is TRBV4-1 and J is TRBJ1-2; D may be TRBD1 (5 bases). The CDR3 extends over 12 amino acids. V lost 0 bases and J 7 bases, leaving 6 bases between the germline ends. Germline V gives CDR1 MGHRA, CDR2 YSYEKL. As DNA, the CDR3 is TGCGCCAGCAGCCAAGAAAGGGGTGGCTACACCTTC. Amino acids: CASSQERGGYTF.

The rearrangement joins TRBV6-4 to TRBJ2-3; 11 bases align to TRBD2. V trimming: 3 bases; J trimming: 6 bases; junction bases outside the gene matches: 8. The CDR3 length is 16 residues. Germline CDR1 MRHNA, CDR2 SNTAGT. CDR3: CASSERTSGFLDTQYF. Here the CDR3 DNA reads TGTGCCAGCAGTGAGAGGACTAGCGGGTTTCTCGATACGCAGTATTTT.

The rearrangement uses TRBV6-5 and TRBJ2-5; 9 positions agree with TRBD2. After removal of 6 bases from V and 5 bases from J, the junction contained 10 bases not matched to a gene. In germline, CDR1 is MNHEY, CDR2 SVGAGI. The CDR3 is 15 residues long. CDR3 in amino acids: CASSQPAGGLETQYF. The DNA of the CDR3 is TGTGCCAGCAGCCAGCCGGCGGGGGGGCTGGAGACCCAGTACTTC.

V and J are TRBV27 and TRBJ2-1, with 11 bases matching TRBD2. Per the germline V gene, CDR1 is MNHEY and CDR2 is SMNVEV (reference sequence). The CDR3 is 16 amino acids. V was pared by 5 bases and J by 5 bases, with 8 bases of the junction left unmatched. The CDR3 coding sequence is TGTGCCAGCAGTGAGATAGCGGGGGGGCCCGACAATGAGCAGTTCTTC. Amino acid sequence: CASSEIAGGPDNEQFF.

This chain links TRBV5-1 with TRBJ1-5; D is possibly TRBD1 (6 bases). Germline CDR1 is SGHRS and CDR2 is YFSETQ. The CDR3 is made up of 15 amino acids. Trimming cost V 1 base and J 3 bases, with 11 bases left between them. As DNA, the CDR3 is TGCGCCAGCAGCTTGATTTCAGGGGACAATCAGCCCCAGCATTTT. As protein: CASSLISGDNQPQHF.

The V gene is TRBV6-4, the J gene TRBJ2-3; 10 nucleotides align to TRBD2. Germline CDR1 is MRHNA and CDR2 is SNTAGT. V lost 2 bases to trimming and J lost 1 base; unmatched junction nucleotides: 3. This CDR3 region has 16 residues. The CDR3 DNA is TGTGCCAGCAGTGACACCGGACTAGCGGGCACAGATACGCAGTATTTT. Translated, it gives CASSDTGLAGTDTQYF.

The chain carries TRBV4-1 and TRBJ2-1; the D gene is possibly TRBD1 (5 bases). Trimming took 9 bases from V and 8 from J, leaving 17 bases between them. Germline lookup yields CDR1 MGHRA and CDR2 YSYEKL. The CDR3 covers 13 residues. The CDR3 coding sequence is TGCGCCAGGCCGGCTAAGGGGCTCGATGAGCAGTTCTTC. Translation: CARPAKGLDEQFF.

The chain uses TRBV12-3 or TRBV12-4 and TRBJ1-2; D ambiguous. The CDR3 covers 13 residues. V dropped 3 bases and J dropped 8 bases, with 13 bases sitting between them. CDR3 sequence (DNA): TGTGCCAGCAGTTTCGTGCGGGGAGGAGGCTACACCTTC. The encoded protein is CASSFVRGGGYTF.

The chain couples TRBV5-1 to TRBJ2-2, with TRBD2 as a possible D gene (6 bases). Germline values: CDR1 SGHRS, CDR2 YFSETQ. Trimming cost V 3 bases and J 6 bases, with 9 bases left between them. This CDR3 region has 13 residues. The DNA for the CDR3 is TGCGCCAGCAGCTACGGACTACCCGGGGAGCTGTTTTTT. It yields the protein CASSYGLPGELFF.

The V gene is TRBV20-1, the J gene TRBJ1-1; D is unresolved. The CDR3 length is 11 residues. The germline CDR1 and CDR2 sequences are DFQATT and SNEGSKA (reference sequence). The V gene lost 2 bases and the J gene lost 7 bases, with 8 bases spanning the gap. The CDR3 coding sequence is TGCAGTGCTAGATCCGTACTTGAAGCTTTCTTT. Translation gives CSARSVLEAFF.

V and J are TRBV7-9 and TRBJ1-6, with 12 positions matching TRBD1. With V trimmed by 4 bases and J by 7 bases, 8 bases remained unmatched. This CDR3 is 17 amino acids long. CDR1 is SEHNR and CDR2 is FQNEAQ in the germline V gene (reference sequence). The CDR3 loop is CASSSSGTGGGNSPLHF. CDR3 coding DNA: TGTGCCAGCAGCTCCTCCGGGACAGGGGGCGGCAATTCACCCCTCCACTTT.

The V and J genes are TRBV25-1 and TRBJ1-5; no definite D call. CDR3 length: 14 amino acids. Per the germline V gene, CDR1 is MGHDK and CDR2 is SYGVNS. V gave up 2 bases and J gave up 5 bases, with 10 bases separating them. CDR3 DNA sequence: TGTGCCAGCAGTGAAGATAGGGAGGATCAGCCCCAGCATTTT. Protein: CASSEDREDQPQHF.

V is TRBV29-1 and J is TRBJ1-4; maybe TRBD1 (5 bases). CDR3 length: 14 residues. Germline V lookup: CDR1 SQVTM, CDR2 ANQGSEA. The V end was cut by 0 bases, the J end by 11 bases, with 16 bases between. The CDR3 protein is CSVEDTQGNGKLFF. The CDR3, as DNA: TGCAGCGTTGAAGATACTCAGGGAAACGGTAAACTGTTTTTT. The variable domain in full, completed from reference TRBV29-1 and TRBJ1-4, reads SAVISQKPSRDICQRGTSLTIQCQVDSQVTMMFWYRQQPGQSLTLIATANQGSEATYESGFVIDKFPISRPNLTFSTLTVSNMSPEDSSIYLCSVEDTQGNGKLFFGSGTQLSVL.

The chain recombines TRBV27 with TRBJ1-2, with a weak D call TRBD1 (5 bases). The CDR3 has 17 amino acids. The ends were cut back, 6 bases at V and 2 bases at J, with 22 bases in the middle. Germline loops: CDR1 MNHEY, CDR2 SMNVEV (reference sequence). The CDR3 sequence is CASSSATRVGGNYGYTF. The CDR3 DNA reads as TGTGCCAGCAGCTCTGCCACCAGGGTCGGTGGGAACTATGGCTACACCTTC.